Each of the 18 T cell receptor beta chains below was sequenced from the same sample in a study of cytomegalovirus exposure and HLA in healthy donors. Primers included in the PCR were 60 Vbeta and 13 Jbeta primers. This table comes from immunoSEQ multiplex PCR, and its TCRdb copy is limited to in-frame clones, with some not included. This table has tens of thousands of clones, approximately 84% appearing once. Material: PBMCs. The receptors stem from a man younger than 35 in good health and CMV-seronegative.

Only one count was recorded for this clone. This sequence joins TRBV6-5 and TRBJ2-3; TRBD1 aligns across 12 bases. Germline loops: CDR1 MNHEY, CDR2 SVGAGI. Trimming took 6 bases from V and 7 from J; bases not matched to a gene: 8. CDR3 size: 15 residues. CDR3 loop: CASRGTGGESYTQYF. The CDR3 region has the DNA TGTGCCAGCAGGGGGACAGGGGGCGAGTCTTATACGCAGTATTTT.

This chain uses TRBV19 with TRBJ2-6; 7 bases line up with TRBD1. Trimming removed 5 bases from V and 0 bases from J; junction bases left unmatched: 4. CDR1 is LNHDA, CDR2 SQIVND, per germline (reference sequence). The CDR3 consists of 16 residues. As DNA, the CDR3 is TGTGCCAGTAGTCCCTCAGGGGGCTCTGGGGCCAACGTCCTGACTTTC. This encodes CASSPSGGSGANVLTF.

The chain links TRBV25-1 to TRBJ2-1, with D possibly TRBD1 on 5 matching bases. Germline loops: CDR1 MGHDK, CDR2 SYGVNS. V lost 2 bases to trimming and J lost 1 base, with 6 bases between them. This CDR3 is 14 amino acids long. The CDR3 nucleotides read TGTGCCAGCAGTGAACGACAGTCCTACAATGAGCAGTTCTTC. This translates into CASSERQSYNEQFF.

This chain links TRBV5-1 with TRBJ1-1; a weak D match, TRBD1 (6 bases). V was clipped by 2 bases and J by 0 bases, with 14 bases between them. Germline values: CDR1 SGHRS, CDR2 YFSETQ. There are 16 residues in the CDR3. The chain's CDR3 is CASSLDGGAMNTEAFF. For the CDR3, the DNA is TGCGCCAGCAGCTTAGACGGGGGGGCGATGAACACTGAAGCTTTCTTT.

V is TRBV9 and J is TRBJ2-7, with D possibly being TRBD2 (6 bases). The CDR3 runs 15 residues. Looked up from germline, CDR1 is SGDLS and CDR2 is YYNGEE. The germline V and J ends were trimmed by 3 bases and 5 bases, with 18 bases remaining between them. The DNA for the CDR3 is TGTGCCAGCAGCGCACAAACTAGCCCGGTCCACGAGCAGTACTTC. Encoded protein: CASSAQTSPVHEQYF.

The rearrangement joins TRBV9 to TRBJ1-1, with 10 bases matching TRBD1. The V and J ends lost 3 bases and 2 bases, in that order; junction bases with no gene match: 4. Germline-derived CDR1 and CDR2 are SGDLS and YYNGEE. The CDR3 has 15 residues. CDR3 protein: CASSATTGGNTEAFF. The DNA of the CDR3 is TGTGCCAGCAGCGCCACGACAGGGGGCAACACTGAAGCTTTCTTT. Together with reference TRBV9 and TRBJ1-1, the CDR3 gives the full variable domain: DSGVTQTPKHLITATGQRVTLRCSPRSGDLSVYWYQQSLDQGLQFLIQYYNGEERAKGNILERFSAQQFPDLHSELNLSSLELGDSALYFCASSATTGGNTEAFFGQGTRLTVV.

The chain links TRBV4-1 to TRBJ2-4, with TRBD2 matching 8 bases. J was trimmed by 7 bases and V by 3 bases; bases with no gene match: 5. Germline assignment: CDR1 MGHRA and CDR2 YSYEKL. The CDR3 spans 14 residues. As DNA, the CDR3 is TGCGCCAGCAGCCAGCCGGGGGGGTTCAACATTCAGTACTTC. Its translation: CASSQPGGFNIQYF.

The gene calls are TRBV5-1 and TRBJ1-1; the match to TRBD1 covers 8 bases. Germline trimming cut 2 bases from V and 8 bases from J; bases unmatched to any gene: 14. The CDR3 contains 16 residues. Per the germline V gene, CDR1 is SGHRS and CDR2 is YFSETQ. This CDR3 reads CASSLGQGGIVREAFF. CDR3 DNA sequence: TGCGCCAGCAGCTTAGGACAGGGTGGAATAGTTAGAGAAGCTTTCTTT.

The V call is TRBV5-1, the J call TRBJ1-2; TRBD1 aligns across 7 bases. The CDR3 consists of 15 residues. After removal of 4 bases from V and 4 bases from J, the junction contained 10 bases not matched to a gene. Germline CDR1 and CDR2: SGHRS and YFSETQ. The CDR3 region has the DNA TGCGCCAGCAGCATAGACAGGGTATCGGGCTATGGCTACACCTTC. Translating gives CASSIDRVSGYGYTF.

The J gene is TRBJ2-1, the V gene TRBV5-1, with 10 bases lining up with TRBD2. Germline V lookup: CDR1 SGHRS, CDR2 YFSETQ. J lost 6 bases, V lost 9 bases, and 12 bases had no gene match. The CDR3 sequence is 15 residues long. The CDR3 DNA reads TGCGCCATCTCGTCCGAGGGACTAGCGACCAATGAGCAGTTCTTC. Protein sequence: CAISSEGLATNEQFF.

The chain combines TRBV2 with TRBJ1-2; 7 bases match TRBD1. Germline trimming cut 8 bases from V and 6 bases from J; bases unmatched to any gene: 6. Germline values: CDR1 SNHLY, CDR2 FYNNEI. The CDR3 runs 12 residues. This chain's CDR3 is CASVTGINGYTF. For the CDR3, the DNA is TGTGCCAGCGTGACAGGGATTAATGGCTACACCTTC. Drawing the rest from reference TRBV2 and TRBJ1-2, the complete variable domain is EPEVTQTPSHQVTQMGQEVILRCVPISNHLYFYWYRQILGQKVEFLVSFYNNEISEKSEIFDDQFSVERPDGSNFTLKIRSTKLEDSAMYFCASVTGINGYTFGSGTRLTVV.

This clone was found once. The gene calls are TRBV20-1 and TRBJ2-7, with no clear D. The CDR3 is 10 amino acids. The V end lost 1 base, the J end lost 7 bases, and 5 bases lay between the germline ends. CDR1 is DFQATT and CDR2 is SNEGSKA in the germline V gene (reference sequence). The CDR3 DNA reads as TGCAGTGCTAGAGGGCTTGAGCAGTACTTC. It translates to CSARGLEQYF.

Comments on this clone: One junction end does not reproduce the germline sequence, and a read error may be involved. The chain couples TRBV7-7 to TRBJ2-3; 12 bases fit TRBD2. This CDR3 spans 16 amino acids. CDR1 SSHAT and CDR2 FNYEAQ come from the germline V gene (reference sequence). The CDR3 DNA reads as TGTGCTAGCAGTCCCGGACTAGCGGGATTCACAGATACGCAGTATTTT. Its translation is CASSPGLAGFTDTQYF.

The chain recombines TRBV5-4 with TRBJ1-2; 7 positions match TRBD1. CDR1 and CDR2 (germline): SGHNT, YYREEE (reference sequence). V was clipped by 5 bases and J by 3 bases; unmatched bases: 1. CDR3 length equals 12 residues. CDR3 region: CASSTGDYGYTF. CDR3 coding DNA: TGTGCCAGCAGTACAGGGGACTATGGCTACACCTTC.

V gene TRBV30 combines with J gene TRBJ2-7; 7 bases match TRBD2. The CDR3 spans 12 residues. CDR1 GTSNPN and CDR2 SVGIG come from the germline V gene (reference sequence). The V segment lost 5 bases and the J segment 0 bases; nucleotides outside the gene matches: 1. The CDR3: CAWRGSSYEQYF. In DNA form, the CDR3 reads TGTGCCTGGCGCGGGAGCTCCTACGAGCAGTACTTC. The complete variable domain, with remaining parts taken from reference TRBV30 and TRBJ2-7, reads SQTIHQWPATLVQPVGSPLSLECTVEGTSNPNLYWYRQAAGRGLQLLFYSVGIGQISSEVPQNLSASRPQDRQFILSSKKLLLSDSGFYLCAWRGSSYEQYFGPGTRLTVT.

The gene calls are TRBV19 and TRBJ1-5; 7 nucleotides match TRBD1. The CDR3 sequence is 17 residues long. The germline V gene encodes CDR1 LNHDA and CDR2 SQIVND (reference sequence). Trimming removed 4 bases from V and 0 bases from J; junction bases left unmatched: 9. The CDR3 region has the DNA TGTGCCAGTAGTACGCCTTGGAAGGGGGCTAGCAATCAGCCCCAGCATTTT. Protein: CASSTPWKGASNQPQHF.

The rearrangement joins TRBV29-1 to TRBJ1-3; possibly TRBD1 for D (6 bases). The CDR3 has 14 amino acids. CDR1 SQVTM and CDR2 ANQGSEA come from the germline V gene. Trimming shortened V by 7 bases and J by 0 bases, and 13 bases separated the two germline ends. CDR3 sequence: CSAEDSISGNTIYF. For the CDR3, the DNA is TGCAGCGCTGAGGACAGTATCTCTGGAAACACCATATATTTT.

The chain links TRBV28 to TRBJ1-1; 8 bases fit TRBD1. This CDR3 has 14 residues. V was pared by 5 bases and J by 5 bases, with 7 bases of the junction left unmatched. Per the germline V gene, CDR1 is MDHEN and CDR2 is SYDVKM. CDR3 residues: CASSLQGARTEAFF. The DNA of the CDR3 is TGTGCCAGCAGTCTCCAGGGGGCGAGGACTGAAGCTTTCTTT.